These 9 T cell receptor beta chains share one sample of origin, sequenced in a study of cytomegalovirus exposure and HLA in healthy donors. With 60 Vbeta and 13 Jbeta primers, the PCR was carried out. The protocol was immunoSEQ multiplex PCR, while the TCRdb copy is restricted to in-frame clones and leaves out a portion. The sample lists about 93,000 clones, 70% to 80% occurring once. The source material was PBMCs. The source of these receptors is a man aged 25-40 years in good health and CMV-seronegative.

The V and J genes are TRBV4-1 and TRBJ1-6; no definite D call. V lost 0 bases and J lost 0, with 12 bases in between. CDR3 length: 18 residues. The germline V gene has CDR1 MGHRA and CDR2 YSYEKL. In nucleotides, the CDR3 is TGCGCCAGCAGCCAAGAAGTCCGAATCGGCTCCTATAATTCACCCCTCCACTTT. Residues: CASSQEVRIGSYNSPLHF.

The chain recombines TRBV18 with TRBJ2-3; 9 bases are shared with TRBD1. The CDR3 runs to 16 residues. Trimming removed 2 bases from V and 0 bases from J; junction bases left unmatched: 3. CDR1 is KGHSH, CDR2 LQKENI, per germline. The CDR3 region is CASSPLTGGSTDTQYF. CDR3 DNA: TGTGCCAGCTCACCATTGACAGGGGGTAGCACAGATACGCAGTATTTT.

This clone came up once. This chain uses TRBV4-3 with TRBJ2-7; the D gene is possibly TRBD1 (6 bases). Germline V gene data show CDR1 as LGHNA and CDR2 as YSLEER. CDR3 length equals 16 residues. The V end was cut by 3 bases, the J end by 3 bases, with 18 bases between. The CDR3 nucleotides are TGCGCCAGCAGCCAGGACCCAACAGGGATCGGCTACGAGCAGTACTTC. This encodes CASSQDPTGIGYEQYF.

The chain joins TRBV10-3 to TRBJ2-5; 8 bases line up with TRBD1. The CDR3 is made up of 15 amino acids. The germline V gene encodes CDR1 ENHRY and CDR2 SYGVKD. V lost 6 bases, J lost 1 base, and 7 bases stayed unmatched. CDR3: CAISPGQEFQETQYF. DNA for the CDR3: TGTGCCATCAGCCCGGGACAGGAATTCCAAGAGACCCAGTACTTC.

V is TRBV5-8 and J is TRBJ1-2; possible D gene TRBD1, 5 bases. The CDR3 extends over 17 amino acids. Germline V gives CDR1 SGHTS, CDR2 YDEGEE. Trimming removed 4 bases at V and 4 bases at J, with 23 bases between. This CDR3 reads CASSGGGKVWNGYGYTF. In DNA, the CDR3 is TGTGCCAGCAGCGGGGGGGGAAAGGTGTGGAATGGCTATGGCTACACCTTC.

The chain recombines TRBV6-5 with TRBJ1-1; D gene unclear. CDR3 length: 12 residues. The V and J ends lost 5 bases and 6 bases respectively, with 10 bases between them. Germline-derived CDR1 and CDR2 are MNHEY and SVGAGI. The DNA for the CDR3 is TGTGCCAGCAGTCGAGGTCGCGCTGAAGCTTTCTTT. As protein: CASSRGRAEAFF.

This chain joins TRBV6-4 and TRBJ2-2, with D perhaps matching TRBD1 (6 bases). V lost 0 bases and J 0 bases, leaving 8 bases between the germline ends. The CDR3 runs to 16 residues. The germline CDR1 and CDR2 sequences are MRHNA and SNTAGT. This CDR3 reads CASSDSGTTNTGELFF. DNA of the CDR3: TGTGCCAGCAGTGACTCAGGGACAACGAACACCGGGGAGCTGTTTTTT.

The rearrangement uses TRBV9 and TRBJ2-1; 12 nucleotides align to TRBD2. The CDR3 sequence is 16 residues long. After removal of 5 bases from V and 1 base from J, the junction contained 4 bases not matched to a gene. Per germline, CDR1 SGDLS and CDR2 YYNGEE. The CDR3 loop reads CASSPLAGGSYNEQFF. CDR3 DNA sequence: TGTGCCAGCAGTCCTCTAGCGGGAGGGTCCTACAATGAGCAGTTCTTC.

The V call is TRBV7-2, the J call TRBJ1-1; D may be TRBD1 (5 bases). The CDR3 loop spans 14 amino acids. Trimming stripped 3 bases from V and 1 base from J, with 9 bases between. CDR1 is SGHTA and CDR2 is FQGNSA in the germline V gene. The CDR3 reads CASSFSGKNTEAFF. Written as DNA, the CDR3 is TGTGCCAGCAGCTTCTCAGGGAAGAACACTGAAGCTTTCTTT.